These 28 T cell receptor beta chains were sequenced from one sample in a study of blood T cell repertoires in COVID-19. TCRdb's copy holds only in-frame clones and misses some; the assay was immunoSEQ multiplex PCR. The table has 60,000 to 75,000 clones, around 88% seen once. Sequencing used peripheral blood. All receptors come from a woman of 80 years or more with active COVID-19.

The gene calls are TRBV27 and TRBJ1-2; D unclear. Trimming left V 6 bases short and J 8 bases short, with 13 bases between. Germline V gives CDR1 MNHEY, CDR2 SMNVEV (reference sequence). The CDR3 spans 12 residues. In nucleotides, the CDR3 is TGTGCCAGCAGGGAGAGCACGGGGGGCTACACCTTC. The encoded protein is CASRESTGGYTF.

The rearrangement joins TRBV7-9 to TRBJ1-1; no reliable D call. V was clipped by 5 bases and J by 4 bases, with 8 bases between them. Looked up from germline, CDR1 is SEHNR and CDR2 is FQNEAQ (reference sequence). The CDR3 covers 12 residues. The CDR3 bases are TGTGCCAGCAGCCCGCCGGGCACTGAAGCTTTCTTT. Protein: CASSPPGTEAFF. The whole variable domain, filled in from reference TRBV7-9 and TRBJ1-1, reads DTGVSQNPRHKITKRGQNVTFRCDPISEHNRLYWYRQTLGQGPEFLTYFQNEAQLEKSRLLSDRFSAERPKGSFSTLEIQRTEQGDSAMYLCASSPPGTEAFFGQGTRLTVV.

The chain has TRBV6-5 and TRBJ2-1, with D maybe TRBD2 (6 bases). V lost 2 bases and J 6 bases, leaving 8 bases between the germline ends. The germline V gene has CDR1 MNHEY and CDR2 SVGAGI. The CDR3 totals 13 residues. CDR3 protein: CASSYRDFNEQFF. Here the CDR3 DNA reads TGTGCCAGCAGTTACCGGGACTTCAATGAGCAGTTCTTC.

CDR3 loop: CASSYGVESGNTIYF. Written as DNA, the CDR3 is TGTGCCAGTAGTTACGGGGTTGAGTCTGGAAACACCATATATTTT. The chain links TRBV19 to TRBJ1-3, with D unclear. The V gene's germline CDR1 is LNHDA and CDR2 SQIVND (reference sequence). Trimming left V 5 bases short and J 1 base short, with 12 bases between. The CDR3 runs 15 residues.

The rearrangement joins TRBV14 to TRBJ2-3; D unresolved. Germline assignment: CDR1 SGHDN and CDR2 FVKESK. The CDR3 has 14 residues. V was pared by 4 bases and J by 2 bases, with 10 bases between. CDR3 nucleotides: TGTGCCAGCAGCCCACTGAGACTCACAGATACGCAGTATTTT. It specifies CASSPLRLTDTQYF.

The chain recombines TRBV18 with TRBJ2-5; D ambiguous. Trimming cost V 6 bases and J 5 bases, with 7 bases left between them. From germline, CDR1 is KGHSH and CDR2 LQKENI. The CDR3 consists of 11 residues. The CDR3 reads CASSPGETQYF. DNA of the CDR3: TGTGCCAGCTCCCCCGGGGAGACCCAGTACTTC.

The rearrangement uses TRBV6-5 and TRBJ2-1; 12 positions agree with TRBD2. This CDR3 spans 15 amino acids. Germline CDR1 MNHEY, CDR2 SVGAGI. Trimming took 8 bases from V and 4 from J; bases not matched to a gene: 6. CDR3 nucleotide sequence: TGTGCCAGCTCTAGCGGGGGGGCCCTATACAATGAGCAGTTCTTC. This codes for CASSSGGALYNEQFF.

The chain combines TRBV6-2 or TRBV6-3 with TRBJ2-7; D not resolved. Looked up from germline, CDR1 is MNHEY and CDR2 is SVGEGT. V was pared by 6 bases and J by 3 bases, with 9 bases between. This CDR3 spans 12 amino acids. In nucleotides, the CDR3 is TGTGCCAGCAGCCTTACAAGCTACGAGCAGTACTTC. Its translation: CASSLTSYEQYF.

The gene calls are TRBV30 and TRBJ1-1; D is undetermined. V was clipped by 1 base and J by 1 base, with 7 bases between them. The CDR3 totals 13 residues. In germline, CDR1 is GTSNPN, CDR2 SVGIG (reference sequence). CDR3 region: CAWSGIRNTEAFF. CDR3 DNA sequence: TGTGCCTGGAGTGGTATTAGGAACACTGAAGCTTTCTTT.

This rearrangement joins TRBV6-5 to TRBJ2-3, with D tentatively TRBD2 (5 bases). V was shortened by 0 bases and J by 14 bases, with 21 bases between the two germline ends. CDR1 and CDR2 from the germline V gene are MNHEY and SVGAGI. CDR3 length: 15 residues. As DNA, the CDR3 is TGTGCCAGCAGTTACTCGAGAGGTGGGGAGCTTAGGTTGTATTTT. Amino acid sequence: CASSYSRGGELRLYF.

V usage is TRBV4-1 and J usage is TRBJ1-6, with 7 bases identical to TRBD1. V lost 5 bases to trimming and J lost 9 bases; unmatched junction nucleotides: 7. The CDR3 spans 14 residues. Looked up from germline, CDR1 is MGHRA and CDR2 is YSYEKL. The CDR3 loop is CASSSSTGTSPLHF. The CDR3, as DNA: TGCGCCAGCAGCTCTTCGACAGGGACTTCACCCCTCCACTTT.

This chain joins TRBV6-4 and TRBJ1-6; D not certain. The ends were cut back, 5 bases at V and 9 bases at J, with 17 bases in the middle. CDR3 length: 15 residues. In germline, CDR1 is MRHNA, CDR2 SNTAGT. CDR3 in amino acids: CASSPGGIRGSPLHF. The CDR3 DNA is TGTGCCAGCAGTCCCGGTGGGATCCGGGGTTCACCCCTCCACTTT.

The gene calls are TRBV27 and TRBJ2-7, with D possibly matching TRBD1 (6 bases). With 0 bases removed from V and 6 bases from J, the gap between germline ends came to 6 bases. The CDR3 has 12 amino acids. Germline V gives CDR1 MNHEY, CDR2 SMNVEV (reference sequence). CDR3 in amino acids: CASSLSGAEQYF. The CDR3 region has the DNA TGTGCCAGCAGTTTATCGGGGGCCGAGCAGTACTTC.

V usage is TRBV5-1 and J usage is TRBJ1-4; TRBD1 matches 9 bases. Germline lookup yields CDR1 SGHRS and CDR2 YFSETQ. V lost 0 bases to trimming and J lost 2 bases; unmatched junction nucleotides: 2. There are 16 residues in the CDR3. The CDR3 region has the DNA TGCGCCAGCAGCTTGGACAGGGGGCAGACTAATGAAAAACTGTTTTTT. Amino acid sequence: CASSLDRGQTNEKLFF.

The rearrangement links TRBV3-1 (or the pseudogene TRBV3-2) to TRBJ2-3; 7 nucleotides align to TRBD2. Germline trimming cut 4 bases from V and 2 bases from J; bases unmatched to any gene: 6. Germline values: CDR1 LGHDT, CDR2 YNNKEL (reference sequence). The CDR3 length is 15 residues. The CDR3 region is CASSPGRLSTDTQYF. For the CDR3, the DNA is TGTGCCAGCAGCCCCGGGAGGTTATCCACAGATACGCAGTATTTT.

The J gene is TRBJ2-7, the V gene TRBV5-6; tentatively, D is TRBD1 (6 bases). V was trimmed by 3 bases and J by 3 bases, leaving 16 bases between them. The CDR3 is made up of 15 amino acids. CDR1 is SGHDT and CDR2 is YYEEEE in the germline V gene. CDR3 sequence (DNA): TGTGCCAGCAGCTCCTTAGGGTGGACAGACTACGAGCAGTACTTC. This gives the protein CASSSLGWTDYEQYF.

This CDR3 reads CASSLNAGAPLYTQYF. The CDR3 DNA reads TGCGCCAGCAGCTTGAATGCGGGGGCTCCACTATATACGCAGTATTTT. This rearrangement joins TRBV5-1 to TRBJ2-3, with D possibly TRBD2 on 7 matching bases. This CDR3 contains 16 residues. Per germline, CDR1 SGHRS and CDR2 YFSETQ. With 1 base removed from V and 7 bases from J, the gap between germline ends came to 19 bases.

This chain connects TRBV2 to TRBJ2-1; D is unresolved. V shed 5 bases and J shed 7 bases, with 9 bases lying between them. This CDR3 is 12 amino acids long. Germline CDR1 is SNHLY and CDR2 is FYNNEI. For the CDR3, the DNA is TGTGCCAGCAGTTCCCCTCGGAATGAGCAGTTCTTC. Amino acids: CASSSPRNEQFF. The whole variable domain, remainder taken from reference TRBV2 and TRBJ2-1, is EPEVTQTPSHQVTQMGQEVILRCVPISNHLYFYWYRQILGQKVEFLVSFYNNEISEKSEIFDDQFSVERPDGSNFTLKIRSTKLEDSAMYFCASSSPRNEQFFGPGTRLTVL.

This rearrangement joins TRBV4-2 to TRBJ2-1; D remains unclear. V gave up 1 base and J gave up 7 bases, with 11 bases separating them. CDR1 and CDR2 (germline): LGHNA, YNFKEQ. This CDR3 comprises 14 residues. In DNA form, the CDR3 reads TGTGCCAGCAGCCAAGGTGGTAAGCTAAATGAGCAGTTCTTC. Translated, it gives CASSQGGKLNEQFF.

The V and J genes are TRBV5-1 and TRBJ2-3; 9 bases map to TRBD2. V dropped 5 bases and J dropped 4; count of bases not matched to a gene: 5. In germline, CDR1 is SGHRS, CDR2 YFSETQ. The CDR3 has 14 amino acids. As DNA, the CDR3 is TGCGCCAGCAGAGGCGGGGGGGTGCCAGATACGCAGTATTTT. Encoded protein: CASRGGGVPDTQYF.

The V and J genes are TRBV28 and TRBJ2-1; D is perhaps TRBD1 (7 bases). CDR3 length: 15 amino acids. With 6 bases removed from V and 12 bases from J, the gap between germline ends came to 24 bases. CDR1 is MDHEN and CDR2 is SYDVKM in the germline V gene. DNA of the CDR3: TGTGCCAGCAGCCCGGGGGACAGATCGTCCCCAGTGCAGTTCTTC. Translated, it gives CASSPGDRSSPVQFF.

This chain links TRBV11-2 with TRBJ2-7, with 15 bases that match TRBD2. With 5 bases clipped from V and 3 bases from J, the junction kept 5 bases outside the gene matches. Germline V gene data show CDR1 as SGHAT and CDR2 as FQNNGV. The CDR3 has 16 amino acids. As DNA, the CDR3 is TGTGCCAGCAGCCGAGGACTAGCGGGGGGGATCTACGAGCAGTACTTC. It yields the protein CASSRGLAGGIYEQYF.

V is TRBV10-3 and J is TRBJ2-3; 12 nucleotides agree with TRBD1. Germline V gives CDR1 ENHRY, CDR2 SYGVKD. CDR3 length equals 15 residues. V was clipped by 6 bases and J by 2 bases; unmatched bases: 3. In nucleotides, the CDR3 is TGTGCCATCAGCGGGGGACAGGGGGCCACAGATACGCAGTATTTT. Translation: CAISGGQGATDTQYF.

The genes are TRBV5-4 and TRBJ2-1, with 10 nucleotides matching TRBD2. CDR1 is SGHNT and CDR2 is YYREEE in the germline V gene (reference sequence). The V and J ends lost 3 bases and 3 bases, in that order; junction bases with no gene match: 9. CDR3 length: 17 residues. CDR3 sequence (DNA): TGTGCCAGCAGCTCCCCCCCTAGCGGGGGCTTCTACAATGAGCAGTTCTTC. It is translated as CASSSPPSGGFYNEQFF.

The rearrangement uses TRBV24-1 and TRBJ2-5, with D perhaps matching TRBD1 (6 bases). Germline CDR1 KGHDR, CDR2 SFDVKD. Trimming removed 2 bases at V and 7 bases at J, with 19 bases between. The length of the CDR3 is 16 residues. The CDR3 bases are TGTGCCACCAGTGATTCCTCCATGTGGACAGCCGGGACCCAGTACTTC. Translation: CATSDSSMWTAGTQYF.

The chain joins TRBV7-2 to TRBJ2-7; D is possibly TRBD2 (6 bases). Germline V CDR1 and CDR2: SGHTA, FQGNSA. V dropped 3 bases and J dropped 4 bases, with 10 bases sitting between them. This CDR3 contains 13 residues. This CDR3 reads CASSFRERYEQYF. As DNA, the CDR3 is TGTGCCAGCAGCTTCCGGGAGAGGTACGAGCAGTACTTC.

The chain uses TRBV5-1 and TRBJ2-1, with 7 bases matching TRBD2. Germline V gene data show CDR1 as SGHRS and CDR2 as YFSETQ. V was pared by 4 bases and J by 3 bases, with 4 bases of the junction left unmatched. The CDR3 length is 14 residues. CDR3 residues: CASSPGGIYNEQFF. CDR3 sequence (DNA): TGCGCCAGCAGCCCGGGGGGAATCTACAATGAGCAGTTCTTC.

This rearrangement joins TRBV6-5 to TRBJ1-5; the match to TRBD1 covers 8 bases. Germline trimming cut 8 bases from V and 5 bases from J; bases unmatched to any gene: 8. The V gene's germline CDR1 is MNHEY and CDR2 SVGAGI. CDR3 length: 14 residues. CDR3 residues: CASQDRALYQPQHF. The DNA for the CDR3 is TGTGCCAGCCAGGACAGGGCGTTGTATCAGCCCCAGCATTTT.